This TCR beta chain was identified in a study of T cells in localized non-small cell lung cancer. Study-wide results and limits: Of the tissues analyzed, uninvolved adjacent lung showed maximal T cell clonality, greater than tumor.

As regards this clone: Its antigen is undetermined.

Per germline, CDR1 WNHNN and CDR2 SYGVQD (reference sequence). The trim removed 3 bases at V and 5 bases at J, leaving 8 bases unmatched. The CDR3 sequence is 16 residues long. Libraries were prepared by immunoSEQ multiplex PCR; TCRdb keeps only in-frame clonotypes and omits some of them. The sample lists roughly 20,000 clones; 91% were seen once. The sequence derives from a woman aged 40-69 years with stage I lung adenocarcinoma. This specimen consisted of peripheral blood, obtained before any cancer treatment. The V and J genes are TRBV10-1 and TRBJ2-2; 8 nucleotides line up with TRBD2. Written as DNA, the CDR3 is TGCGCCAGCAGTGACACCGGACTAGCCTTTACCGGGGAGCTGTTTTTT. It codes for CASSDTGLAFTGELFF.